This T cell receptor beta chain was retrieved from a study of T cell repertoires in cytomegalovirus infection. At the level of the study: Shared public TCR beta signatures pointed to both CMV infection and a matching HLA type. Study results and caveats: Clonotype analysis showed dominance of the ex vivo response by HLA-C-restricted CMV-specific TCR beta clonotypes.

TCRdb fed the reads into MiXCR, producing one record per CDR3 protein. The data contain roughly 700,000 distinct CDR3 sequences, around a third of them seen just once; the ten biggest clones take up roughly 18%. The length of the CDR3 is 14 residues. V gave up 7 bases and J gave up 5 bases; unmatched junction bases: 7. Regarding this clonotype: Its cognate antigen is unknown.

The sample in question was cultured PBMCs, obtained from culture after CMV antigen stimulation. The clonotype originates from a human donor in good health (CMV status not recorded). Some clones in this sample may be carry-over from other donors' samples. J is TRBJ1-1 and V is TRBV12-3 or TRBV12-4; 10 nucleotides line up with TRBD1. CDR3 amino acids: CASNRDRGRTEAFF. CDR3 DNA: TGTGCCAGCAACCGGGACAGGGGCAGAACTGAAGCTTTCTTT.